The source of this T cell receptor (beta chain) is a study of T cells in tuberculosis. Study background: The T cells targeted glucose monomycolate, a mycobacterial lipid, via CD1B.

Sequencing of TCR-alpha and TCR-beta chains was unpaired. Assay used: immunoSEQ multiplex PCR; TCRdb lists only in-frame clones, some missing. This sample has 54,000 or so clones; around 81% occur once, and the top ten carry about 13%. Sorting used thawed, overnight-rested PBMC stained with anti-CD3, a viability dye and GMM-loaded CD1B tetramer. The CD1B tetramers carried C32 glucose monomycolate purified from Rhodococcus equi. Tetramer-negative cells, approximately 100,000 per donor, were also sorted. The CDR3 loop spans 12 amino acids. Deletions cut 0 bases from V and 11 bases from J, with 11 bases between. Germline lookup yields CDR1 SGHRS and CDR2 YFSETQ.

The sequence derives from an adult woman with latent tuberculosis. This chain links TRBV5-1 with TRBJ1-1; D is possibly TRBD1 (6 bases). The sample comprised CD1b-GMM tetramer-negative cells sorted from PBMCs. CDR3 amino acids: CASSLDGGHAFF. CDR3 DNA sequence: TGCGCCAGCAGCTTGGATGGGGGCCACGCTTTCTTT. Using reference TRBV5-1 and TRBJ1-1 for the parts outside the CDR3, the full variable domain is KAGVTQTPRYLIKTRGQQVTLSCSPISGHRSVSWYQQTPGQGLQFLFEYFSETQRNKGNFPGRFSGRQFSNSRSEMNVSTLELGDSALYLCASSLDGGHAFFGQGTRLTVV.